Below, 27 T cell receptor beta chains from the same sample are listed, as sequenced in a study of blood T cell repertoires in COVID-19. Sequenced by immunoSEQ multiplex PCR; TCRdb stores in-frame clones only, minus some. This sample has 200,000 to 250,000 clones, with about nine tenths found just once. The sample comprised PBMCs or T cells enriched from blood (not recorded which). The receptors here all came from a woman between 40 and 55 years old with acute COVID-19.

V gene TRBV19 combines with J gene TRBJ1-1; unclear D gene. Germline CDR1 and CDR2: LNHDA and SQIVND (reference sequence). Between the trimmed V and J ends, which lost 6 bases and 3 bases, there was a span of 23 bases. The CDR3 runs to 17 residues. CDR3 protein: CASRSRVLDRGHTEAFF. The CDR3 DNA follows: TGTGCCAGTAGATCCCGGGTCCTTGATCGCGGGCACACTGAAGCTTTCTTT.

This CDR3 is CASRLLQTGAAFF. Here the CDR3 DNA reads TGTGCCAGCAGACTACTGCAAACAGGGGCGGCTTTCTTT. The genes are TRBV14 and TRBJ1-1; TRBD1 agrees at 7 bases. Germline values: CDR1 SGHDN, CDR2 FVKESK. The trim removed 6 bases at V and 11 bases at J, leaving 12 bases unmatched. This CDR3 region has 13 residues. Based on the CDR3 plus reference TRBV14 and TRBJ1-1, the full variable domain is EAGVTQFPSHSVIEKGQTVTLRCDPISGHDNLYWYRRVMGKEIKFLLHFVKESKQDESGMPNNRFLAERTGGTYSTLKVQPAELEDSGVYFCASRLLQTGAAFFGQGTRLTVV.

The V and J genes are TRBV7-6 and TRBJ1-2; D unresolved. Germline-derived CDR1 and CDR2 are SGHVS and FNYEAQ. The CDR3 sequence is 16 residues long. V was trimmed by 2 bases and J by 6 bases, leaving 19 bases between them. The DNA of the CDR3 is TGTGCCAGCAGCTTATTATACTCGGGATTGGAAGATGGCTACACCTTC. Protein product: CASSLLYSGLEDGYTF.

The genes are TRBV5-4 and TRBJ1-1; 10 bases are shared with TRBD1. J was trimmed by 1 base and V by 6 bases; bases with no gene match: 3. The CDR3 extends over 14 amino acids. Germline V gene lookup returns CDR1 SGHNT and CDR2 YYREEE (reference sequence). Written as DNA, the CDR3 is TGTGCCAGCATCGACAGGGGGCCGAACACTGAAGCTTTCTTT. It specifies CASIDRGPNTEAFF.

The chain is built from TRBV5-5 and TRBJ1-1; 7 bases agree with TRBD1. The junction had 7 bases not matched to a gene; V was cut back by 4 bases and J by 1 base. The germline gives CDR1 SGHKS, CDR2 YYEKEE (reference sequence). The CDR3 runs 15 residues. The CDR3 bases are TGTGCCAGCAGCAGAGAGGGACAGCCGAACACTGAAGCTTTCTTT. Translation gives CASSREGQPNTEAFF.

The chain uses TRBV19 and TRBJ1-3; maybe TRBD1 (5 bases). The germline V and J ends were trimmed by 3 bases and 2 bases, with 11 bases remaining between them. The CDR3 loop spans 15 amino acids. From germline, CDR1 is LNHDA and CDR2 SQIVND (reference sequence). The CDR3 loop is CASSISGTPGNTIYF. CDR3 coding DNA: TGTGCCAGTAGTATTAGCGGGACTCCTGGAAACACCATATATTTT.

The rearrangement uses TRBV5-6 and TRBJ2-5, with 9 nucleotides matching TRBD1. Germline CDR1 reads SGHDT; CDR2 reads YYEEEE. V lost 5 bases, J lost 3 bases, and 8 bases stayed unmatched. This CDR3 is built from 15 residues. The CDR3 bases are TGTGCCAGCAGAAGAAGTGGGACAGGGAAAGAGACCCAGTACTTC. Residues: CASRRSGTGKETQYF. Full variable domain (outside the CDR3, taken from reference TRBV5-6 and TRBJ2-5): DAGVTQSPTHLIKTRGQQVTLRCSPKSGHDTVSWYQQALGQGPQFIFQYYEEEERQRGNFPDRFSGHQFPNYSSELNVNALLLGDSALYLCASRRSGTGKETQYFGPGTRLLVL.

This clone was observed once. The chain is built from TRBV7-9 and TRBJ1-1, with 9 bases matching TRBD1. Germline loops: CDR1 SEHNR, CDR2 FQNEAQ (reference sequence). V was clipped by 6 bases and J by 4 bases; unmatched bases: 3. CDR3 length: 13 residues. As DNA, the CDR3 is TGTGCCAGCAGATTGACAGGGGGCACTGAAGCTTTCTTT. Amino acid sequence: CASRLTGGTEAFF.

The chain employs TRBV18 and TRBJ1-4; D is possibly TRBD1 (6 bases). Per the germline V gene, CDR1 is KGHSH and CDR2 is LQKENI. The CDR3 is 16 residues long. V was shortened by 6 bases and J by 4 bases, with 18 bases between the two germline ends. The CDR3: CASSRTRTENNEKLFF. Written as DNA, the CDR3 is TGTGCCAGCTCGCGGACCCGGACAGAGAATAATGAAAAACTGTTTTTT.

This chain connects TRBV3-1 (or the pseudogene TRBV3-2) to TRBJ2-7, with D uncertain. The CDR3 runs to 16 residues. V shed 2 bases and J shed 0 bases, with 14 bases lying between them. The germline V gene has CDR1 LGHDT and CDR2 YNNKEL (reference sequence). CDR3 coding DNA: TGTGCCAGCAGCCAATATCTCTCCACGAGCTCCTACGAGCAGTACTTC. It encodes CASSQYLSTSSYEQYF.

This chain uses TRBV4-1 with TRBJ1-1; TRBD1 is a possible D gene (5 bases). V dropped 5 bases and J dropped 2 bases, with 9 bases sitting between them. From germline, CDR1 is MGHRA and CDR2 YSYEKL. The CDR3 sequence is 13 residues long. The chain's CDR3 is CASSAGSNTEAFF. Written as DNA, the CDR3 is TGCGCCAGCAGCGCAGGGTCCAACACTGAAGCTTTCTTT.

This sequence joins TRBV7-9 and TRBJ1-1; 8 bases line up with TRBD1. The CDR3 is made up of 16 amino acids. Unmatched junction bases numbered 9, after V lost 2 bases and J lost 4 bases. The germline CDR1 and CDR2 sequences are SEHNR and FQNEAQ (reference sequence). CDR3: CASSLSGQGRFTEAFF. The CDR3 DNA reads as TGTGCCAGCAGCTTATCCGGACAGGGAAGATTCACTGAAGCTTTCTTT.

The chain carries TRBV7-8 and TRBJ1-6, with 8 bases fitting TRBD1. The J segment lost 8 bases and the V segment lost 3 bases, leaving 15 bases of the junction unmatched. Per the germline V gene, CDR1 is SGHVS and CDR2 is FQNEAQ. The CDR3 loop spans 18 amino acids. The CDR3 loop is CASSFTPKGQGSHSPLHF. The CDR3 nucleotides read TGTGCCAGCAGCTTTACCCCCAAAGGACAGGGCTCCCATTCACCCCTCCACTTT.

The gene calls are TRBV14 and TRBJ2-1, with 10 bases aligning to TRBD2. In germline, CDR1 is SGHDN, CDR2 FVKESK. Germline trimming cut 1 base from V and 6 bases from J; bases unmatched to any gene: 3. The CDR3 totals 15 residues. As DNA, the CDR3 is TGTGCCAGCAGCCAAGGGATAGCGGGGGGCAATGAGCAGTTCTTC. It encodes CASSQGIAGGNEQFF.

In this sample, this clone turned up a few times. The chain combines TRBV6-2 or TRBV6-3 with TRBJ1-5; D perhaps matches TRBD1 (6 bases). Germline V gene lookup returns CDR1 MNHEY and CDR2 SVGEGT. This CDR3 has 15 residues. V gave up 5 bases and J gave up 2 bases, with 13 bases separating them. CDR3 sequence: CASSVTGSGNQPQHF. The CDR3 bases are TGTGCCAGCAGTGTTACAGGGTCGGGCAATCAGCCCCAGCATTTT.

This sequence joins TRBV19 and TRBJ1-4; 8 nucleotides match TRBD1. The germline V gene has CDR1 LNHDA and CDR2 SQIVND (reference sequence). V lost 5 bases, J lost 4 bases, and 6 bases stayed unmatched. The length of the CDR3 is 15 residues. In DNA form, the CDR3 reads TGTGCCAGTAGTGACAGGGGTTCCGGTAATGAAAAACTGTTTTTT. This gives the protein CASSDRGSGNEKLFF.

The chain has TRBV29-1 and TRBJ1-2; D may be TRBD1 (5 bases). Trimming stripped 6 bases from V and 10 bases from J, with 21 bases between. The CDR3 covers 13 residues. CDR1 is SQVTM and CDR2 is ANQGSEA in the germline V gene. The CDR3: CSVLYPGSQVYTF. The CDR3 bases are TGCAGCGTCTTGTACCCAGGGTCACAAGTCTACACCTTC.

The chain couples TRBV6-5 to TRBJ2-7; 8 bases are shared with TRBD1. The V segment lost 6 bases and the J segment 7 bases; nucleotides outside the gene matches: 8. CDR1 and CDR2 from the germline V gene are MNHEY and SVGAGI. This CDR3 has 13 amino acids. Here the CDR3 reads CASRSTGAGEQYF. The CDR3 bases are TGTGCCAGCAGGTCGACAGGGGCGGGAGAGCAGTACTTC.

The rearrangement links TRBV3-1 (or the pseudogene TRBV3-2) to TRBJ1-2; no firm D call. The CDR3 extends over 13 amino acids. Germline loops: CDR1 LGHDT, CDR2 YNNKEL (reference sequence). The V and J ends lost 1 base and 7 bases respectively, with 10 bases between them. CDR3 in DNA: TGTGCCAGCAGCCAAGGGGCCTCTGGTGGCTACACCTTC. Translating gives CASSQGASGGYTF.

The rearrangement joins TRBV6-4 to TRBJ2-3; D unclear. Germline CDR1 MRHNA, CDR2 SNTAGT. V was trimmed by 3 bases and J by 3 bases, leaving 10 bases between them. The CDR3 has 14 amino acids. The CDR3 is CASSDRSPTDTQYF. CDR3 sequence (DNA): TGTGCCAGCAGTGATAGATCCCCAACAGATACGCAGTATTTT.

In its sample, this clone was seen a few times. The chain joins TRBV6-5 to TRBJ1-2, with 9 nucleotides matching TRBD1. The CDR3 is 14 amino acids. The ends lost 5 bases at V and 5 bases at J; junction bases unmatched: 6. The germline V gene encodes CDR1 MNHEY and CDR2 SVGAGI. The CDR3 region has the DNA TGTGCCAGCAGTACAGGGGGCCGTCTATATGGCTACACCTTC. Translated, it gives CASSTGGRLYGYTF.

The chain employs TRBV25-1 and TRBJ2-3, with TRBD1 matching 8 bases. CDR3 size: 15 residues. Germline V gene sequence: CDR1 MGHDK, CDR2 SYGVNS. The V segment lost 4 bases and the J segment 6 bases; nucleotides outside the gene matches: 9. The CDR3 is CASSGGQGISDTQYF. The CDR3 bases are TGTGCCAGCAGTGGCGGACAGGGAATTTCGGATACGCAGTATTTT.

The chain couples TRBV2 to TRBJ2-5, with 10 bases aligning to TRBD1. The V segment lost 9 bases and the J segment 6 bases; nucleotides outside the gene matches: 13. CDR3 length: 15 amino acids. The germline V gene has CDR1 SNHLY and CDR2 FYNNEI. Written as DNA, the CDR3 is TGTGCCAGAGGAAGCCAGGGACAGGGGTTGCAGACCCAGTACTTC. It encodes CARGSQGQGLQTQYF.

The chain's CDR3 is CASIEQLNTEAFF. The CDR3 DNA follows: TGTGCCAGTATAGAACAGCTGAACACTGAAGCTTTCTTT. The chain recombines TRBV19 with TRBJ1-1; D ambiguous. The V and J ends lost 7 bases and 0 bases respectively, with 9 bases between them. This CDR3 has 13 amino acids. Germline CDR1 and CDR2: LNHDA and SQIVND (reference sequence).

This clone was detected only a few times. V gene TRBV3-1 (or the pseudogene TRBV3-2) combines with J gene TRBJ1-4, with TRBD1 matching 10 bases. Germline V gene lookup returns CDR1 LGHDT and CDR2 YNNKEL (reference sequence). The CDR3 is 16 amino acids. With 1 base clipped from V and 8 bases from J, the junction kept 7 bases outside the gene matches. Written as DNA, the CDR3 is TGTGCCAGCAGCCAAGTTCTCGTGACAGGGGGCGAAAAACTGTTTTTT. Protein sequence: CASSQVLVTGGEKLFF.

The gene calls are TRBV25-1 and TRBJ1-1, with a tentative D call TRBD1 (5 bases). This CDR3 comprises 15 residues. Germline assignment: CDR1 MGHDK and CDR2 SYGVNS. V was cut by 3 bases and J by 11 bases, with 22 bases left in between. CDR3 bases: TGTGCCAGCAGTGATCGAATCGGGGGGTTCAAGGGGGCTTTCTTT. This encodes CASSDRIGGFKGAFF.

This chain links TRBV5-1 with TRBJ1-5, with D possibly TRBD1 on 6 matching bases. Trimming left V 4 bases short and J 0 bases short, with 20 bases between. The CDR3 is 18 residues long. Germline-derived CDR1 and CDR2 are SGHRS and YFSETQ. The CDR3 loop is CASSVGPGQKDSNQPQHF. The DNA of the CDR3 is TGCGCCAGCAGCGTGGGGCCCGGACAGAAAGATAGCAATCAGCCCCAGCATTTT. The full variable domain, its missing parts supplied by reference TRBV5-1 and TRBJ1-5, is KAGVTQTPRYLIKTRGQQVTLSCSPISGHRSVSWYQQTPGQGLQFLFEYFSETQRNKGNFPGRFSGRQFSNSRSEMNVSTLELGDSALYLCASSVGPGQKDSNQPQHFGDGTRLSIL.